The 21 T cell receptor beta chains in this list originate from one sample, sequenced in a study of metastatic and nonmetastatic thyroid tumors. TCRdb re-processed the PCR reads through MiXCR. The data show over 20,000 clones, 20% to 30% seen once. Every patient was untreated before thyroid surgery. Sequencing was done on a sample of tumor tissue. Receptors originate from a male donor with papillary thyroid cancer or a benign thyroid nodule (not recorded which). Some clones in this sample may be carry-over from other donors' samples.

By frequency in the sample, this clone is medium-sized (0.01 to 0.1%). The V call is TRBV28, the J call TRBJ2-7; the match to TRBD1 covers 9 bases. Germline V CDR1 and CDR2: MDHEN, SYDVKM. V dropped 8 bases and J dropped 2; count of bases not matched to a gene: 19. CDR3 length: 18 amino acids. CDR3 region: CASSSGTGLSGGAYEQYF. For the CDR3, the DNA is TGTGCCAGCTCCTCCGGGACAGGGTTATCTGGGGGCGCCTACGAGCAGTACTTC.

V usage is TRBV7-9 and J usage is TRBJ2-4, with D maybe TRBD1 (6 bases). The CDR3 runs 14 residues. The germline V gene has CDR1 SEHNR and CDR2 FQNEAQ (reference sequence). The V gene lost 2 bases and the J gene lost 11 bases, with 16 bases spanning the gap. Written as DNA, the CDR3 is TGTGCCAGCAGCTTACACCAGGGGCAGGCCCTTCAGTACTTC. Translation: CASSLHQGQALQYF.

This clone was seen ten or more times. The gene calls are TRBV7-8 and TRBJ2-2; unclear D gene. CDR3 length equals 14 residues. V lost 0 bases to trimming and J lost 4 bases, with 6 bases between them. Per the germline V gene, CDR1 is SGHVS and CDR2 is FQNEAQ. DNA of the CDR3: TGTGCCAGCAGCTTAGCGCTTAGCACCGGGGAGCTGTTTTTT. Its translation is CASSLALSTGELFF. Supplemented by reference TRBV7-8 and TRBJ2-2, the full variable domain reads GAGVSQSPRYKVAKRGQDVALRCDPISGHVSLFWYQQALGQGPEFLTYFQNEAQLDKSGLPSDRFFAERPEGSVSTLKIQRTQQEDSAVYLCASSLALSTGELFFGEGSRLTVL.

This clone occurred many times. V and J are TRBV28 and TRBJ2-1; D is possibly TRBD2 (6 bases). V dropped 5 bases and J dropped 7 bases, with 18 bases sitting between them. Germline V lookup: CDR1 MDHEN, CDR2 SYDVKM. The CDR3 runs to 15 residues. DNA of the CDR3: TGTGCCAGCAGTAAATCCCGGGACTGGGGGAATGAGCAGTTCTTC. Residues: CASSKSRDWGNEQFF.

The sample holds many counts of this clone. The V call is TRBV19, the J call TRBJ1-6, with a weak D call TRBD1 (5 bases). The germline CDR1 and CDR2 sequences are LNHDA and SQIVND (reference sequence). Trimming cost V 9 bases and J 4 bases, with 19 bases left between them. The CDR3 is 16 residues long. DNA of the CDR3: TGTGCCAGCCGCGTCGGGGCAGGACGTTATAATTCACCCCTCCACTTT. Amino acids: CASRVGAGRYNSPLHF.

This chain connects TRBV7-8 to TRBJ1-5; D possibly corresponds to TRBD1 (6 bases). This CDR3 spans 13 amino acids. V shed 4 bases and J shed 6 bases, with 10 bases lying between them. Per germline, CDR1 SGHVS and CDR2 FQNEAQ. The CDR3: CASSSDSSQPQHF. The CDR3, as DNA: TGTGCCAGCAGCTCGGACAGTAGTCAGCCCCAGCATTTT.

Comment on this clone: A much larger clone lies one base from this, so it may be a read error. The chain is built from TRBV12-3 or TRBV12-4 and TRBJ1-4; maybe TRBD1 (6 bases). The CDR3 length is 15 residues. CDR3 coding DNA: TGTTCCAGCAGCCTCTTAGGGGGGCAAGAGGAAAAACTGGTTTTT. It yields the protein CSSSLLGGQEEKLVF.

This clone was picked up many times. The chain links TRBV20-1 to TRBJ2-4, with TRBD2 identical over 7 bases. V gave up 5 bases and J gave up 1 base; unmatched junction bases: 17. This CDR3 is 18 amino acids long. Germline loops: CDR1 DFQATT, CDR2 SNEGSKA (reference sequence). The CDR3 DNA reads TGCAGTGCTCCGGCGGGGGATCCAACATCCCGGGCCAAAAACATTCAGTACTTC. It yields the protein CSAPAGDPTSRAKNIQYF.

In its sample, this clone ranks as medium-sized. V is TRBV11-2 and J is TRBJ1-4, with D uncertain. V lost 4 bases, J lost 0 bases, and 18 bases lay in between. The CDR3 loop spans 18 amino acids. Germline values: CDR1 SGHAT, CDR2 FQNNGV. CDR3 DNA: TGTGCCAGCAGCTCACAGCGCGGCTTGAGGACAACTAATGAAAAACTGTTTTTT. Protein sequence: CASSSQRGLRTTNEKLFF.

This clone has a count of ten or more. The chain links TRBV7-2 to TRBJ2-3; D ambiguous. This CDR3 has 12 residues. Deletions cut 3 bases from V and 6 bases from J, with 7 bases between. In germline, CDR1 is SGHTA, CDR2 FQGNSA. The CDR3 sequence is CASSFNLDTQYF. The CDR3 region has the DNA TGTGCCAGCAGCTTTAATTTGGATACGCAGTATTTT.

This clone was seen repeatedly, ten times or more. The chain carries TRBV28 and TRBJ2-7, with D unresolved. CDR3 length: 15 amino acids. With 2 bases removed from V and 6 bases from J, the gap between germline ends came to 17 bases. Looked up from germline, CDR1 is MDHEN and CDR2 is SYDVKM. The CDR3 here is CASSLGPGNPLEQYF. CDR3 DNA sequence: TGTGCCAGCAGTTTAGGCCCTGGCAACCCCCTCGAGCAGTACTTC. The entire variable domain, with the rest obtained from reference TRBV28 and TRBJ2-7, is as follows: DVKVTQSSRYLVKRTGEKVFLECVQDMDHENMFWYRQDPGLGLRLIYFSYDVKMKEKGDIPEGYSVSREKKERFSLILESASTNQTSMYLCASSLGPGNPLEQYFGPGTRLTVT.

The sample holds many counts of this clone. The gene calls are TRBV4-1 and TRBJ1-3; D uncertain. CDR3 length: 19 residues. From germline, CDR1 is MGHRA and CDR2 YSYEKL. The V and J ends lost 1 base and 4 bases respectively, with 23 bases between them. The CDR3 reads CASSQVFLSEVGPGNTIYF. CDR3 nucleotides: TGCGCCAGCAGCCAAGTCTTTCTAAGTGAGGTAGGGCCCGGAAACACCATATATTTT.

This clone showed up many times. V gene TRBV24-1 combines with J gene TRBJ1-6; 7 nucleotides match TRBD1. CDR3 length: 16 residues. V was pared by 8 bases and J by 7 bases, with 13 bases of the junction left unmatched. Germline V gives CDR1 KGHDR, CDR2 SFDVKD. Here the CDR3 reads CATTTGLDRENSPLHF. CDR3 sequence (DNA): TGTGCCACCACCACCGGTCTCGACAGGGAAAATTCACCCCTCCACTTT.

Only one count was recorded for this clone. This chain connects TRBV20-1 to TRBJ2-1; 8 nucleotides agree with TRBD1. Germline CDR1 reads DFQATT; CDR2 reads SNEGSKA (reference sequence). The CDR3 runs to 18 residues. V dropped 5 bases and J dropped 1; count of bases not matched to a gene: 16. The CDR3 sequence: CSALVLDRGQGSYNEQFF. For the CDR3, the DNA is TGCAGTGCTCTCGTCCTTGACAGGGGCCAGGGGTCCTACAATGAGCAGTTCTTC.

Comment on this clone: With a much larger clone just one base away, this may be a read error. The V call is TRBV5-6, the J call TRBJ1-6, with no clear D. Germline V gene data show CDR1 as SGHDT and CDR2 as YYEEEE. V lost 7 bases, J lost 8 bases, and 7 bases lay in between. The CDR3 loop spans 11 amino acids. CDR3 protein: CASQWDSPLHF. In DNA, the CDR3 is TGTGCCAGCCAGTGGGATTCACCCCTCCACTTT. The full variable domain, rest sourced from reference TRBV5-6 and TRBJ1-6, is DAGVTQSPTHLIKTRGQQVTLRCSPKSGHDTVSWYQQALGQGPQFIFQYYEEEERQRGNFPDRFSGHQFPNYSSELNVNALLLGDSALYLCASQWDSPLHFGNGTRLTVT.

The gene calls are TRBV28 and TRBJ2-7, with D perhaps matching TRBD2 (6 bases). V lost 6 bases to trimming and J lost 5 bases, with 14 bases between them. CDR1 MDHEN and CDR2 SYDVKM come from the germline V gene. The CDR3 length is 13 residues. The CDR3 spells CASRPAGYHEQYF. The CDR3 DNA sequence: TGTGCCAGCAGGCCTGCGGGATACCACGAGCAGTACTTC. Combining the CDR3 with reference TRBV28 and TRBJ2-7 gives the whole variable domain DVKVTQSSRYLVKRTGEKVFLECVQDMDHENMFWYRQDPGLGLRLIYFSYDVKMKEKGDIPEGYSVSREKKERFSLILESASTNQTSMYLCASRPAGYHEQYFGPGTRLTVT.

The chain employs TRBV27 and TRBJ2-1; maybe TRBD2 (6 bases). V was pared by 7 bases and J by 5 bases, with 15 bases between. The CDR3 is made up of 14 amino acids. CDR1 and CDR2 from the germline V gene are MNHEY and SMNVEV (reference sequence). CDR3 sequence: CASNIAVWHNEQFF. CDR3 sequence (DNA): TGTGCCAGCAACATAGCGGTTTGGCACAATGAGCAGTTCTTC.

V gene TRBV6-1 combines with J gene TRBJ1-5; TRBD1 matches at 9 bases. Trimming cost V 6 bases and J 4 bases; bases outside gene matches: 7. The CDR3 contains 15 residues. Germline V gene data show CDR1 as MNHNS and CDR2 as SASEGT. The CDR3, as DNA: TGTGCCAGCAGGCCACAGGGGGCGAAAAATCAGCCCCAGCATTTT. Translation: CASRPQGAKNQPQHF.

Many counts were recorded for this clone. The chain carries TRBV5-4 and TRBJ1-2; 7 bases agree with TRBD1. V shed 0 bases and J 4 bases; nucleotides not matched to a gene: 3. This CDR3 has 14 amino acids. Looked up from germline, CDR1 is SGHNT and CDR2 is YYREEE (reference sequence). The CDR3 sequence: CASSLVAGGYGYTF. The CDR3 nucleotides are TGTGCCAGCAGCTTGGTGGCAGGGGGCTATGGCTACACCTTC.

This clone was recorded at least ten times. The chain couples TRBV5-8 to TRBJ2-7, with D unclear. The CDR3 extends over 11 amino acids. Germline CDR1 reads SGHTS; CDR2 reads YDEGEE. V was pared by 0 bases and J by 5 bases, with 3 bases between. Here the CDR3 reads CASSLDHEQYF. DNA of the CDR3: TGTGCCAGCAGCTTGGACCACGAGCAGTACTTC. The variable domain in full, completed from reference TRBV5-8 and TRBJ2-7, reads EAGVTQSPTHLIKTRGQQATLRCSPISGHTSVYWYQQALGLGLQFLLWYDEGEERNRGNFPPRFSGRQFPNYSSELNVNALELEDSALYLCASSLDHEQYFGPGTRLTVT.

This clone was recorded many times. The chain is built from TRBV5-1 and TRBJ2-6; 7 bases align to TRBD1. Germline loops: CDR1 SGHRS, CDR2 YFSETQ. Trimming at V came to 3 bases and at J to 0 bases, leaving 6 bases not matched to a gene. This CDR3 is 17 amino acids long. CDR3 in amino acids: CASSYRGASSGANVLTF. The CDR3, as DNA: TGCGCCAGCAGCTACAGGGGCGCCAGCTCTGGGGCCAACGTCCTGACTTTC. Full variable domain (remainder filled in from reference TRBV5-1 and TRBJ2-6): KAGVTQTPRYLIKTRGQQVTLSCSPISGHRSVSWYQQTPGQGLQFLFEYFSETQRNKGNFPGRFSGRQFSNSRSEMNVSTLELGDSALYLCASSYRGASSGANVLTFGAGSRLTVL.